One sample yielded the 2 T cell receptor beta chains listed below, sequenced in a study of CD8 T cells in ankylosing spondylitis. A single record per CDR3 protein comes from TCRdb applying MiXCR to the 5' RACE reads. Of 250,000 or so distinct CDR3 sequences in the sample, 15% to 20% are singletons; the top ten hold around 30%. Sequenced input: blood, either unsorted or a sorted T cell fraction (not recorded which). The receptors were sampled from a male donor with ankylosing spondylitis or in good health (not recorded which).

This clonotype has more than one count but fewer than ten. This sequence joins TRBV6-1 and TRBJ1-5; D possibly corresponds to TRBD1 (5 bases). In germline, CDR1 is MNHNS, CDR2 SASEGT. The CDR3 has 17 amino acids. V gave up 6 bases and J gave up 6 bases, with 24 bases separating them. The CDR3 bases are TGTGCCAGCAGCCCAATCGACACTCCCGGGGGTCGTCAGCCCCAGCATTTT. Protein product: CASSPIDTPGGRQPQHF.

The chain employs TRBV25-1 and TRBJ2-7; D might be TRBD1 (7 bases). V lost 2 bases to trimming and J lost 0 bases, with 17 bases between them. Germline CDR1 MGHDK, CDR2 SYGVNS. This CDR3 region has 17 residues. CDR3 sequence reads: CASSEEGGTATSYEQYF. CDR3 DNA: TGTGCCAGCAGTGAAGAAGGGGGGACAGCCACCTCCTACGAGCAGTACTTC.